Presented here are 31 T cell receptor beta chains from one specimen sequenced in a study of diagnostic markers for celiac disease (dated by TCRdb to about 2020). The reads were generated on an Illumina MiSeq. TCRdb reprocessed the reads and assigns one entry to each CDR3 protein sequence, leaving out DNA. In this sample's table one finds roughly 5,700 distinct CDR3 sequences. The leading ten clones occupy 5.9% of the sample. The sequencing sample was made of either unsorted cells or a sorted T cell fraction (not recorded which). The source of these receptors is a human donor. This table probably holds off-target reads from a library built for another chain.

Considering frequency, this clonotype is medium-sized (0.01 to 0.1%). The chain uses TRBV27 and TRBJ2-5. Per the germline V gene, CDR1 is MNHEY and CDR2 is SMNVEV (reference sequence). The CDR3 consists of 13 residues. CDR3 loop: CASSRRVQETQYF.

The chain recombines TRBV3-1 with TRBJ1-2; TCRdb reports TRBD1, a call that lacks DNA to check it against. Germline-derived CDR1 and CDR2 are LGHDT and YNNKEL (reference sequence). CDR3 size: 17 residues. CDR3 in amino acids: CASSPIEYGTGNYGYTF.

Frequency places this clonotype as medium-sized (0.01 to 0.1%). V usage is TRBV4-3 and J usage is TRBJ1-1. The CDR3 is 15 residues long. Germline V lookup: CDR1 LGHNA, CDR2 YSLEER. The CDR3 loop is CASSPGVGVNTEAFF.

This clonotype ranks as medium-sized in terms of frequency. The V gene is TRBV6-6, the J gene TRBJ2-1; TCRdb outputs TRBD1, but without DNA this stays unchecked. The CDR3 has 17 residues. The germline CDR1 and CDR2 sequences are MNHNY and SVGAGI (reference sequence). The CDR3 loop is CASTWRTGTVSYNEQFF.

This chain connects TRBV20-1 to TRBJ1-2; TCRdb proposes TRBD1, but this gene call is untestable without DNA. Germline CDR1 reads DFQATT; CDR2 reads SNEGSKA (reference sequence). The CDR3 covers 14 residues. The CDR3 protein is CSARGAATNYGYTF.

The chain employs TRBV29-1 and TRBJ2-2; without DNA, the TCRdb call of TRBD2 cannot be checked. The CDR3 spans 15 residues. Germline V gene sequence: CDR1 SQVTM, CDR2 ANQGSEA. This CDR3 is CSVEYGTPGVGELFF.

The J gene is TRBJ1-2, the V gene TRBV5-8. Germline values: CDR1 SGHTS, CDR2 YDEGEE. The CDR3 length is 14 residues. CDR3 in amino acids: CASSLSAAYYGYTF.

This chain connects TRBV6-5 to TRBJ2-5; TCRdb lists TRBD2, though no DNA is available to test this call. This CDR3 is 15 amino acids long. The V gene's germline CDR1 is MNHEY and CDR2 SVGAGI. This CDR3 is CASSPRLGGGETQYF.

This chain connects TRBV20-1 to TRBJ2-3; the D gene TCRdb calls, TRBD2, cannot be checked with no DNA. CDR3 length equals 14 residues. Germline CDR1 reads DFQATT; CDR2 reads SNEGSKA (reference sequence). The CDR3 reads CSASTSGSADTQYF.

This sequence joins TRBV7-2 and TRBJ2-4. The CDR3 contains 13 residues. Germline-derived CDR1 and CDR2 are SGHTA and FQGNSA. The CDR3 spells CASSVTTLNIQYF.

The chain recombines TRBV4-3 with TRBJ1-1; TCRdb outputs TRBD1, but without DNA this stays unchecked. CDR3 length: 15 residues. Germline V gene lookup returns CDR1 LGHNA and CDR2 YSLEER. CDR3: CASSHRLGGNTEAFF.

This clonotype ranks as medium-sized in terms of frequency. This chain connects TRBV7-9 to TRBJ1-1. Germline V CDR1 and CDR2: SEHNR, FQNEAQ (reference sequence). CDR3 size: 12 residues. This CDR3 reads CASSPQSTEAFF.

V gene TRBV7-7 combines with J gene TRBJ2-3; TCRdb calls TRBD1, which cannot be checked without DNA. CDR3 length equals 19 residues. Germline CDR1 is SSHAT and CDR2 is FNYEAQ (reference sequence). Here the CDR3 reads CASSQLPRTGSSSTDTQYF.

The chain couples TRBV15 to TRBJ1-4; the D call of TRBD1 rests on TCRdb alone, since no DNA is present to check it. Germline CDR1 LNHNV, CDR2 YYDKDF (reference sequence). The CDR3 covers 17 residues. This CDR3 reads CATSREGQTATNEKLFF.

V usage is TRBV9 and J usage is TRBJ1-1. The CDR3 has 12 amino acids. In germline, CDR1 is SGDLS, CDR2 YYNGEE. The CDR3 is CASSVGTNEAFF. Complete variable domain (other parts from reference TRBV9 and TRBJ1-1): DSGVTQTPKHLITATGQRVTLRCSPRSGDLSVYWYQQSLDQGLQFLIQYYNGEERAKGNILERFSAQQFPDLHSELNLSSLELGDSALYFCASSVGTNEAFFGQGTRLTVV.

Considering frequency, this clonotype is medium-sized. The CDR3 spells CASSQGTDNSPLHF. The genes are TRBV4-3 and TRBJ1-6; TCRdb selects TRBD1, and the lack of DNA leaves this call unchecked. This CDR3 contains 14 residues. Germline V lookup: CDR1 LGHNA, CDR2 YSLEER.

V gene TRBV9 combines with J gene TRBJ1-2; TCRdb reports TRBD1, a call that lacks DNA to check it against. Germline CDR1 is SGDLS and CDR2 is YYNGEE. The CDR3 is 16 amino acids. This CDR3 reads CASSTETGAGNYGYTF.

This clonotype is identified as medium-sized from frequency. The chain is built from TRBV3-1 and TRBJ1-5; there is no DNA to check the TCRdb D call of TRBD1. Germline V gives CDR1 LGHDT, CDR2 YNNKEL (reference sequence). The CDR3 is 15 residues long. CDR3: CASSSRTGYSQPQHF.

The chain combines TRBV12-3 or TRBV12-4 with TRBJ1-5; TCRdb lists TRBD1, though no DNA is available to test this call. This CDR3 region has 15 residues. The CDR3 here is CASSPTGGEGQPQHF.

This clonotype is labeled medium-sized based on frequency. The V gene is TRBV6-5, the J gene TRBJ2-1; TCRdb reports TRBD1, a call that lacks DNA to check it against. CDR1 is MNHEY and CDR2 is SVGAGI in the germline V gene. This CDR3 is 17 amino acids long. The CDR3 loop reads CASRSLRTGFTYNEQFF.

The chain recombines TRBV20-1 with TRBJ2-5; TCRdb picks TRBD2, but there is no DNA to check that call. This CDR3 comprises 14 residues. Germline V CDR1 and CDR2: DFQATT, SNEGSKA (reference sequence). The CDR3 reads CSAMTSGSGETQYF.

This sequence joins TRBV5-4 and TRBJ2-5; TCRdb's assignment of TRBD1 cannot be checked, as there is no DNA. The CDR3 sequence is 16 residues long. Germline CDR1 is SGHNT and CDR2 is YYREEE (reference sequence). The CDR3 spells CASSSSQRGPQETQYF.

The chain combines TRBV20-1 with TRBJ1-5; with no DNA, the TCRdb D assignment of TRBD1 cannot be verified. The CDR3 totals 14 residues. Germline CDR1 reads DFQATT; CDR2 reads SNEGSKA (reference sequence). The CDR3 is CSARPGISNQPQHF.

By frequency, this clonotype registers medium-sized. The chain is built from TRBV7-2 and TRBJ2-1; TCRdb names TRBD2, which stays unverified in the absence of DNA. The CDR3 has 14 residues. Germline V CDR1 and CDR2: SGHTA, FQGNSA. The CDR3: CASSPGASVHEQFF.

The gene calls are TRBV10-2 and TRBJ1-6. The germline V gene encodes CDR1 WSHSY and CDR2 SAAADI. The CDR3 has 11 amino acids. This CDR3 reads CASRDNSPLHF.

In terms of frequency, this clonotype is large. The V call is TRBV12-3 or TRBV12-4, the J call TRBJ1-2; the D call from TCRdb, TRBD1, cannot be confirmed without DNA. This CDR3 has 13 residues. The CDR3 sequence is CASSSDINYGYTF.

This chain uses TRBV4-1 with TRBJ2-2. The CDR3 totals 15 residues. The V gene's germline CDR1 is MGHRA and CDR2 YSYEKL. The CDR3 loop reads CASSQVQWNTGELFF.

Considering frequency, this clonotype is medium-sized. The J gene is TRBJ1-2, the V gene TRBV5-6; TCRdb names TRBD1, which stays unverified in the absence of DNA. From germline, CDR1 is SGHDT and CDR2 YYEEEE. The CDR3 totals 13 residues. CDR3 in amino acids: CASRGQGNYGYTF.

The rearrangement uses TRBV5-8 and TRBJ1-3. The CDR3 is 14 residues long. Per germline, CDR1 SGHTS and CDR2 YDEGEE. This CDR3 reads CASSLVASGNTIYF.

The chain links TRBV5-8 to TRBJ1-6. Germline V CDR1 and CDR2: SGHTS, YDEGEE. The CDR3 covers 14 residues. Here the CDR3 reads CASSLDTNNSPLHF. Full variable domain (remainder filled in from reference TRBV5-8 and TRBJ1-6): EAGVTQSPTHLIKTRGQQATLRCSPISGHTSVYWYQQALGLGLQFLLWYDEGEERNRGNFPPRFSGRQFPNYSSELNVNALELEDSALYLCASSLDTNNSPLHFGNGTRLTVT.

The chain's CDR3 is CAWTKGTANNEQFF. The chain links TRBV30 to TRBJ2-1. The CDR3 has 14 residues. Germline V gene lookup returns CDR1 GTSNPN and CDR2 SVGIG (reference sequence). Using reference TRBV30 and TRBJ2-1 for the parts outside the CDR3, the full variable domain is SQTIHQWPATLVQPVGSPLSLECTVEGTSNPNLYWYRQAAGRGLQLLFYSVGIGQISSEVPQNLSASRPQDRQFILSSKKLLLSDSGFYLCAWTKGTANNEQFFGPGTRLTVL.